This T cell receptor (beta chain) was identified during a study of response to subunit inactivated influenza vaccine. MiXCR, run by TCRdb on the RT-PCR reads, gives a single entry per CDR3 protein. The table has roughly 500,000 distinct CDR3 sequences, 16% seen once; the top ten hold less than 4%. The CDR3 sequence is 18 residues long. V was pared by 2 bases and J by 2 bases, with 19 bases between. Germline V gene data show CDR1 as MGHRA and CDR2 as YSYEKL. The sequence was collected from a man aged 50-75 years who received an inactivated influenza vaccine. The sample was CD4+ T cells sorted from PBMCs, taken roughly 24 months after vaccination. The chain employs TRBV4-1 and TRBJ2-4, with D possibly matching TRBD2 (5 bases). The CDR3 protein is CASSQNPRASYTKNIQYF. The CDR3 DNA reads as TGCGCCAGCAGCCAAAACCCGAGGGCTTCGTACACCAAAAACATTCAGTACTTC.